This T cell receptor beta chain was identified during a study of T cell responses to AZD1222 COVID-19 vaccine. The length of the CDR3 is 12 residues. Germline CDR1 and CDR2: MGHRA and YSYEKL. V lost 0 bases, J lost 9 bases, and 7 bases lay in between. The method was immunoSEQ multiplex PCR; TCRdb's version includes in-frame clones alone and lacks a portion of them. The profile shows 70,000 to 80,000 clones, roughly 80% of them singletons. Points from the study as a whole: Spike was spanned by vaccine-associated CD4 TCRs, with dominance at 160-218 and 743-854. Two doses of AZD1222 preceded a rise in Spike-specific TCR breadth and depth. Clonal diversity may have been underestimated in mostly white British donors.

Comments on this clone: Its specificity is unknown.

The rearrangement joins TRBV4-1 to TRBJ2-3; D is unclear. The starting material was peripheral blood, obtained 28 days after the second AZD1222 dose. This TCR was recovered from an adult who received the AZD1222 COVID-19 vaccine. Written as DNA, the CDR3 is TGCGCCAGCAGCCAAGATATCGGGACGCAGTATTTT. This translates into CASSQDIGTQYF.